Shown below are 29 T cell receptor beta chains from a single sample sequenced in a study of technical replicates of blood from a handful of donors. Using immunoSEQ multiplex PCR, the repertoire was profiled, and TCRdb retains in-frame clones only, with some absent. The table lists approximately 81,000 clones, approximately 96% of them singletons. Sequenced sample: T cells isolated from PBMCs. These receptors were collected from a human donor in good health.

This sequence joins TRBV9 and TRBJ2-2; 8 bases align to TRBD2. Trimming at V came to 4 bases and at J to 5 bases, leaving 7 bases not matched to a gene. CDR1 is SGDLS, CDR2 YYNGEE, per germline. The CDR3 runs 15 residues. CDR3 nucleotides: TGTGCCAGCAGCTTAGGGACTAGAGATACCGGGGAGCTGTTTTTT. Protein: CASSLGTRDTGELFF.

A single count supports this clone. V is TRBV2 and J is TRBJ1-2; 7 bases are shared with TRBD1. The CDR3 extends over 14 amino acids. The J segment lost 5 bases and the V segment lost 4 bases, leaving 7 bases of the junction unmatched. From germline, CDR1 is SNHLY and CDR2 FYNNEI. The CDR3, as DNA: TGTGCCAGCAGTGGCCGGACAGGCCTTTATGGCTACACCTTC. The encoded protein is CASSGRTGLYGYTF.

This clone was picked up a small number of times. This chain connects TRBV18 to TRBJ2-7; D uncertain. Germline lookup yields CDR1 KGHSH and CDR2 LQKENI. The CDR3 runs to 12 residues. With 3 bases removed from V and 6 bases from J, the gap between germline ends came to 9 bases. CDR3 sequence reads: CASSPVGREQYF. As DNA, the CDR3 is TGTGCCAGCTCACCCGTGGGCCGCGAGCAGTACTTC.

This clone was detected once. V usage is TRBV29-1 and J usage is TRBJ2-7, with D perhaps TRBD2 (5 bases). Germline V gene sequence: CDR1 SQVTM, CDR2 ANQGSEA. The V and J ends lost 7 bases and 6 bases respectively, with 16 bases between them. CDR3 length equals 12 residues. Written as DNA, the CDR3 is TGCAGCGGCCTACTAGGATGGGGCGAGCAGTACTTC. It specifies CSGLLGWGEQYF.

The genes are TRBV18 and TRBJ2-2, with 8 nucleotides matching TRBD1. Trimming took 8 bases from V and 2 from J; bases not matched to a gene: 7. This CDR3 spans 15 amino acids. Germline V gene data show CDR1 as KGHSH and CDR2 as LQKENI. CDR3 nucleotides: TGTGCCAGCATGAGGACAGGGCCTAACACCGGGGAGCTGTTTTTT. This gives the protein CASMRTGPNTGELFF.

This rearrangement joins TRBV5-1 to TRBJ2-7; TRBD1 is a possible D gene (5 bases). This CDR3 contains 17 residues. Trimming removed 1 base at V and 7 bases at J, with 24 bases between. Germline CDR1 reads SGHRS; CDR2 reads YFSETQ. CDR3 residues: CASSLWDYRTNPFEQYF. CDR3 DNA sequence: TGCGCCAGCAGCTTGTGGGATTACCGGACAAACCCTTTTGAGCAGTACTTC.

The rearrangement joins TRBV5-1 to TRBJ1-4, with a possible D match to TRBD1 (5 bases). Germline loops: CDR1 SGHRS, CDR2 YFSETQ. This CDR3 has 14 residues. V lost 0 bases to trimming and J lost 4 bases, with 7 bases between them. CDR3 nucleotide sequence: TGCGCCAGCAGCTTGGGGAGGGGTAATGAAAAACTGTTTTTT. Encoded protein: CASSLGRGNEKLFF.

This rearrangement joins TRBV6-5 to TRBJ2-7; 8 positions agree with TRBD2. This CDR3 spans 12 amino acids. V shed 4 bases and J 4 bases; nucleotides not matched to a gene: 0. Germline V CDR1 and CDR2: MNHEY, SVGAGI. The CDR3 is CASSSGGYEQYF. DNA of the CDR3: TGTGCCAGCAGTTCGGGAGGGTACGAGCAGTACTTC.

The rearrangement joins TRBV5-1 to TRBJ1-2; 7 bases match TRBD1. The V gene's germline CDR1 is SGHRS and CDR2 YFSETQ. After removal of 4 bases from V and 2 bases from J, the junction contained 11 bases not matched to a gene. CDR3 length: 16 residues. The CDR3 DNA follows: TGCGCCAGCAGCCGGGCTCGGGACAGCACCAACTATGGCTACACCTTC. Amino acids: CASSRARDSTNYGYTF.

The CDR3 DNA follows: TGTGCCAGTAGTTACGGGACAGCCTACGAGCAGTACTTC. It is translated as CASSYGTAYEQYF. V usage is TRBV19 and J usage is TRBJ2-7, with TRBD1 matching over 7 bases. The ends lost 5 bases at V and 2 bases at J; junction bases unmatched: 3. Per the germline V gene, CDR1 is LNHDA and CDR2 is SQIVND (reference sequence). This CDR3 region has 13 residues.

The gene calls are TRBV4-3 and TRBJ1-2; D may be TRBD1 (5 bases). Germline CDR1 LGHNA, CDR2 YSLEER. V lost 3 bases to trimming and J lost 4 bases, with 15 bases between them. The CDR3 extends over 15 amino acids. The CDR3 DNA reads as TGCGCCAGCAGCCAGGGGGGTGAGAGACCCTATGGCTACACCTTC. It translates to CASSQGGERPYGYTF.

The genes are TRBV9 and TRBJ2-5; TRBD1 might be the D (6 bases). CDR1 and CDR2 from the germline V gene are SGDLS and YYNGEE. The CDR3 covers 12 residues. With 3 bases removed from V and 4 bases from J, the gap between germline ends came to 7 bases. CDR3 region: CASSDRAETQYF. The CDR3 DNA sequence: TGTGCCAGCAGCGACAGGGCAGAGACCCAGTACTTC.

The chain has TRBV10-3 and TRBJ1-2; D is ambiguous. V was pared by 7 bases and J by 3 bases, with 12 bases between. The CDR3 has 13 amino acids. Germline CDR1 and CDR2: ENHRY and SYGVKD. CDR3 sequence (DNA): TGTGCCATCATGTCAGGAATGGACTATGGCTACACCTTC. It specifies CAIMSGMDYGYTF.

V is TRBV29-1 and J is TRBJ2-1; D perhaps matches TRBD1 (6 bases). The CDR3 sequence is 13 residues long. Per the germline V gene, CDR1 is SQVTM and CDR2 is ANQGSEA. V lost 3 bases and J 6 bases, leaving 12 bases between the germline ends. The DNA of the CDR3 is TGCAGCGTTGACTCAGGGGCCCCCAATGAGCAGTTCTTC. Its translation: CSVDSGAPNEQFF.

V usage is TRBV4-3 and J usage is TRBJ2-7; 8 positions match TRBD1. The CDR3 sequence is 15 residues long. The germline CDR1 and CDR2 sequences are LGHNA and YSLEER. J was trimmed by 5 bases and V by 0 bases; bases with no gene match: 6. CDR3 loop: CASSQERTGRDEQYF. CDR3 coding DNA: TGCGCCAGCAGCCAAGAAAGGACAGGGCGCGACGAGCAGTACTTC.

The chain links TRBV5-1 to TRBJ2-7, with D possibly TRBD1 on 6 matching bases. Between the trimmed V and J ends, which lost 0 bases and 2 bases, there was a span of 12 bases. Germline V gene sequence: CDR1 SGHRS, CDR2 YFSETQ. The CDR3 is 15 amino acids. The CDR3 here is CASSLAVSGAYEQYF. The CDR3, as DNA: TGCGCCAGCAGCTTGGCTGTCTCAGGGGCCTACGAGCAGTACTTC.

CDR3 DNA: TGCAGCGTTTCGGACAGGCCAAGCTTTATGAACACTGAAGCTTTCTTT. As protein: CSVSDRPSFMNTEAFF. V is TRBV29-1 and J is TRBJ1-1, with 7 positions matching TRBD1. The CDR3 has 16 amino acids. Looked up from germline, CDR1 is SQVTM and CDR2 is ANQGSEA. Losses at the gene ends were 5 bases for V and 0 bases for J; bases not matched to a gene: 12.

The chain recombines TRBV11-2 with TRBJ1-3; the D is unclear. The V end was cut by 2 bases, the J end by 0 bases, with 11 bases between. The germline gives CDR1 SGHAT, CDR2 FQNNGV. The CDR3 contains 16 residues. The CDR3 DNA sequence: TGTGCCAGCAGCTTATTAAGGGAGGGCTCTGGAAACACCATATATTTT. Amino acids: CASSLLREGSGNTIYF.

This clone was found once. This chain uses TRBV10-3 with TRBJ2-5; 10 nucleotides line up with TRBD2. The CDR3 totals 16 residues. V shed 0 bases and J 5 bases; nucleotides not matched to a gene: 6. Germline V lookup: CDR1 ENHRY, CDR2 SYGVKD. The CDR3 loop is CAISESVAGGQETQYF. The DNA for the CDR3 is TGTGCCATCAGTGAGTCGGTAGCGGGAGGTCAGGAGACCCAGTACTTC.

The gene calls are TRBV6-5 and TRBJ1-2, with 8 bases fitting TRBD1. This CDR3 comprises 13 residues. Trimming cost V 8 bases and J 7 bases; bases outside gene matches: 9. CDR1 and CDR2 (germline): MNHEY, SVGAGI. The CDR3 sequence is CASAGQGVSGYTF. CDR3 bases: TGTGCCAGCGCTGGACAGGGCGTGAGTGGCTACACCTTC.

J is TRBJ2-7 and V is TRBV28; 10 bases are a match to TRBD2. Germline values: CDR1 MDHEN, CDR2 SYDVKM. The CDR3 has 15 residues. V was clipped by 2 bases and J by 4 bases; unmatched bases: 5. Written as DNA, the CDR3 is TGTGCCAGCAGTTTAAGGAGCGGGAGGGGGTACGAGCAGTACTTC. It encodes CASSLRSGRGYEQYF. The whole variable domain, remainder taken from reference TRBV28 and TRBJ2-7, is DVKVTQSSRYLVKRTGEKVFLECVQDMDHENMFWYRQDPGLGLRLIYFSYDVKMKEKGDIPEGYSVSREKKERFSLILESASTNQTSMYLCASSLRSGRGYEQYFGPGTRLTVT.

This clone was seen only once. V and J are TRBV4-1 and TRBJ1-5; 7 bases map to TRBD1. This CDR3 spans 15 amino acids. Germline V gene data show CDR1 as MGHRA and CDR2 as YSYEKL. V dropped 0 bases and J dropped 7; count of bases not matched to a gene: 6. In DNA, the CDR3 is TGCGCCAGCAGCCAAGAGGGGCGACAGGGACAGCCCCAGCATTTT. This encodes CASSQEGRQGQPQHF.

J is TRBJ2-7 and V is TRBV19; TRBD1 matches at 9 bases. Germline CDR1 is LNHDA and CDR2 is SQIVND (reference sequence). The trim removed 9 bases at V and 3 bases at J, leaving 9 bases unmatched. This CDR3 is 14 amino acids long. The CDR3 reads CASENPGQGYEQYF. The CDR3, as DNA: TGTGCCAGCGAGAACCCGGGACAGGGCTACGAGCAGTACTTC. The entire variable domain, with the rest obtained from reference TRBV19 and TRBJ2-7, is as follows: DGGITQSPKYLFRKEGQNVTLSCEQNLNHDAMYWYRQDPGQGLRLIYYSQIVNDFQKGDIAEGYSVSREKKESFPLTVTSAQKNPTAFYLCASENPGQGYEQYFGPGTRLTVT.

This sequence joins TRBV6-4 and TRBJ2-3, with TRBD2 matching 10 bases. The trim removed 5 bases at V and 0 bases at J, leaving 5 bases unmatched. The CDR3 covers 16 residues. The germline V gene encodes CDR1 MRHNA and CDR2 SNTAGT. In DNA form, the CDR3 reads TGTGCCAGCAGTCGAAGGACTAGCGGTAGCACAGATACGCAGTATTTT. Translation gives CASSRRTSGSTDTQYF.

The J gene is TRBJ1-1, the V gene TRBV29-1; 10 bases map to TRBD1. V lost 7 bases and J lost 5; bases outside the gene matches: 7. CDR1 SQVTM and CDR2 ANQGSEA come from the germline V gene. This CDR3 comprises 13 residues. CDR3 residues: CSAMTGGATEAFF. The CDR3 region has the DNA TGCAGCGCTATGACAGGGGGCGCGACTGAAGCTTTCTTT.

This clone is a singleton in its sample. The chain combines TRBV28 with TRBJ2-7; TRBD1 is a possible D gene (6 bases). Trimming cost V 3 bases and J 2 bases, with 8 bases left between them. Germline V gene data show CDR1 as MDHEN and CDR2 as SYDVKM. The CDR3 is made up of 13 amino acids. CDR3 coding DNA: TGTGCCAGCAGTTTGGACAGAGCCTACGAGCAGTACTTC. Encoded protein: CASSLDRAYEQYF.

The chain couples TRBV7-9 to TRBJ1-1; D is unclear. Per germline, CDR1 SEHNR and CDR2 FQNEAQ (reference sequence). V was pared by 0 bases and J by 2 bases, with 16 bases between. CDR3 length equals 17 residues. CDR3 coding DNA: TGTGCCAGCAGCTTAGCCGGGATCGCCTTTCCTAACACTGAAGCTTTCTTT. Its translation is CASSLAGIAFPNTEAFF.

This chain connects TRBV28 to TRBJ1-5, with a weak D call TRBD1 (5 bases). The CDR3 has 14 residues. Germline values: CDR1 MDHEN, CDR2 SYDVKM. The V and J ends lost 6 bases and 0 bases respectively, with 9 bases between them. CDR3 sequence (DNA): TGTGCCAGCAGGACGGACACTAGCAATCAGCCCCAGCATTTT. This translates into CASRTDTSNQPQHF.

The genes are TRBV5-6 and TRBJ2-7; a weak D match, TRBD1 (6 bases). Trimming took off 3 bases at V and 2 bases at J, with 12 bases between the two ends. The CDR3 is made up of 14 amino acids. CDR1 SGHDT and CDR2 YYEEEE come from the germline V gene. The CDR3 region is CASSSLDSPYEQYF. CDR3 nucleotides: TGTGCCAGCAGCTCTCTGGACAGCCCCTACGAGCAGTACTTC.